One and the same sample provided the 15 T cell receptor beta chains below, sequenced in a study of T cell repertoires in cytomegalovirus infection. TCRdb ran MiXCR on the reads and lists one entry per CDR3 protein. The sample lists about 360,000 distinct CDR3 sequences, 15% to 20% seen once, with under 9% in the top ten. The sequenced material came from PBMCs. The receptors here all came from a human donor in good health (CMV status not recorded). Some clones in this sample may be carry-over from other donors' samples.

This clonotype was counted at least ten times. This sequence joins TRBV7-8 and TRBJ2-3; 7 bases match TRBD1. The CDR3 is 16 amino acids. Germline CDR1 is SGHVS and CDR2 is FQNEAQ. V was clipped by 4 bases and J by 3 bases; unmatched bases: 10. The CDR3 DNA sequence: TGTGCCAGCAGCTCTCATCGGGACAGAAGAACAGATACGCAGTATTTT. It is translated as CASSSHRDRRTDTQYF.

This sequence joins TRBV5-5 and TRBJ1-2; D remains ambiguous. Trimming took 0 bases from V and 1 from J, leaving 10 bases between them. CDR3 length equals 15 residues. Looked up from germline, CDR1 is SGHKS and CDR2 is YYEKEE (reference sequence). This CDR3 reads CASSLEATNNYGYTF. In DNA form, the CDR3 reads TGTGCCAGCAGCTTGGAGGCGACGAATAACTATGGCTACACCTTC.

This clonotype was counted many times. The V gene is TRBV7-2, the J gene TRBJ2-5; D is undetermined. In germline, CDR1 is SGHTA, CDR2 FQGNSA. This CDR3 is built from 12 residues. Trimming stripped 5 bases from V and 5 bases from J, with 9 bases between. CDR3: CASSNRLETQYF. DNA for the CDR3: TGTGCCAGCAGCAACCGGTTGGAGACCCAGTACTTC.

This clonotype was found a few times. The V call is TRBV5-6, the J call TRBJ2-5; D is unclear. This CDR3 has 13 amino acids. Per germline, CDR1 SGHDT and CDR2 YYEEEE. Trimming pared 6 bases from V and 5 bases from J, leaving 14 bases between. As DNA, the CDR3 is TGTGCCAGCACCCCGTCTGGGATCGAGACCCAGTACTTC. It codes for CASTPSGIETQYF.

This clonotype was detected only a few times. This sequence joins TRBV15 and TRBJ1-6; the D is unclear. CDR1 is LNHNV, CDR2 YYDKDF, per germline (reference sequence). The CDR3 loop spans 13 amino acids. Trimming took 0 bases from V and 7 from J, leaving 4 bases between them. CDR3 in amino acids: CATSRDPNSPLHF. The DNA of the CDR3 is TGTGCCACCAGCAGAGACCCGAATTCACCCCTCCACTTT.

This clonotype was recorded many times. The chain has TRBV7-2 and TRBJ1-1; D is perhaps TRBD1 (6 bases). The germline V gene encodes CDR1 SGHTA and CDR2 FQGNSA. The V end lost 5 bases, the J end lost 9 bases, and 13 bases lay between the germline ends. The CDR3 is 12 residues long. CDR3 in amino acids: CASSGVQGKAFF. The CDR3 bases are TGTGCCAGCAGCGGGGTACAGGGTAAAGCTTTCTTT.

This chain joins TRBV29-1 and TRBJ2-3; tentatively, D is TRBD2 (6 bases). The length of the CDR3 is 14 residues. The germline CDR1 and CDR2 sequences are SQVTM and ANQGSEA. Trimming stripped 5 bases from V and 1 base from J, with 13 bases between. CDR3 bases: TGCAGCGTTACTAGCCCCGACCGCACAGATACGCAGTATTTT. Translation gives CSVTSPDRTDTQYF.

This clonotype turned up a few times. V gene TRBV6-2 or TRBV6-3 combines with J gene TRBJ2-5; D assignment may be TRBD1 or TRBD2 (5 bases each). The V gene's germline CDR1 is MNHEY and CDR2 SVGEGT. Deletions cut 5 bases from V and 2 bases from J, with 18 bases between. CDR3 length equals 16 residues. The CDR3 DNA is TGTGCCAGCAGTGCTTCCCCGGGACGACAACAAGAGACCCAGTACTTC. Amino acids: CASSASPGRQQETQYF.

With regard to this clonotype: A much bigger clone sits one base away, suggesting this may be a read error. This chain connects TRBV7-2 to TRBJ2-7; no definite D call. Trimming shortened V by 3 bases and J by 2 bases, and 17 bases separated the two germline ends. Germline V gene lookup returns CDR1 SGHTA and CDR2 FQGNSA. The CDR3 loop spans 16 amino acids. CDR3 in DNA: TGTGCCAGCAGCTTGCAGGTTATGGACGGCGCCTACGAGCAGTACTTC. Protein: CASSLQVMDGAYEQYF.

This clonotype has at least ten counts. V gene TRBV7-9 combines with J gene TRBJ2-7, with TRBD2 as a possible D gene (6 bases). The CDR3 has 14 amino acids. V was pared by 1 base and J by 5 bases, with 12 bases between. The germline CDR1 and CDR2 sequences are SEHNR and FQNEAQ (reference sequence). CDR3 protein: CASSLVGGFNEQYF. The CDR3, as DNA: TGTGCCAGCAGCTTAGTAGGAGGGTTCAACGAGCAGTACTTC.

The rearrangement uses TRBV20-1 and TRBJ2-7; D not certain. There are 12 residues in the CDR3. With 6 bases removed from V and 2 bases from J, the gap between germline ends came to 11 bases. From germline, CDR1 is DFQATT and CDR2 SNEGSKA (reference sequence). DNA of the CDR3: TGCAGTGCCCGCCTACCCCCCTACGAGCAGTACTTC. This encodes CSARLPPYEQYF.

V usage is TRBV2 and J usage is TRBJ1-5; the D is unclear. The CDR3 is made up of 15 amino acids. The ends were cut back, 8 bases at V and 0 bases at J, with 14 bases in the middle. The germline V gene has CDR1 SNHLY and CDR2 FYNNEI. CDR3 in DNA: TGTGCCAGCGGGAAAGGATACAGTAGCAATCAGCCCCAGCATTTT. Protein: CASGKGYSSNQPQHF.

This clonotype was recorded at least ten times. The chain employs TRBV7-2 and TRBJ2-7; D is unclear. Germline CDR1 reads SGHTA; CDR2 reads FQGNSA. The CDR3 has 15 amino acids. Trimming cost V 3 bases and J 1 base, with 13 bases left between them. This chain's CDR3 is CASSFFGSTSYEQYF. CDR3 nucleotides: TGTGCCAGCAGCTTCTTCGGTTCTACTTCCTACGAGCAGTACTTC.

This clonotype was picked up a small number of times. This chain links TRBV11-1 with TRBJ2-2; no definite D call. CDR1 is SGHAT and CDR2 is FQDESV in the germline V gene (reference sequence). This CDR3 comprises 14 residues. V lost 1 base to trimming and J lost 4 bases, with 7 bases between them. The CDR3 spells CASSLERSTGELFF. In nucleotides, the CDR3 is TGTGCCAGCAGCTTAGAACGCAGCACCGGGGAGCTGTTTTTT.

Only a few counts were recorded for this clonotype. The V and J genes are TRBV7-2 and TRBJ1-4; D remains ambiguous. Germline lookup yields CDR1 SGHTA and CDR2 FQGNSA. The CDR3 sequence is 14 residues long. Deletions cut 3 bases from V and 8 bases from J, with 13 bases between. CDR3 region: CASSLGSLGEKLFF. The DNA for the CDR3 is TGTGCCAGCAGCTTGGGGAGCCTGGGGGAAAAACTGTTTTTT.